Shown below are 3 T cell receptor beta chains from a single sample sequenced in a study of shared clonotypes between healthy human individuals. The naive CD8 population came from CD45RO-negative cells selected for CCR7, without terminally differentiated effector memory CD45RA+ cells. Here immunoSEQ multiplex PCR was the method, and the copy in TCRdb shows in-frame clones only, minus some. The table records millions of clones, about 95% of them present only once. The sequencing input was naive CD8+ T cells sorted from blood. The receptor set was obtained from a man in his late teens or twenties in good health.

The V call is TRBV6-6, the J call TRBJ2-3; TRBD1 aligns across 8 bases. This CDR3 region has 15 residues. Germline lookup yields CDR1 MNHNY and CDR2 SVGAGI (reference sequence). With V trimmed by 6 bases and J by 1 base, 6 bases remained unmatched. The chain's CDR3 is CASSDPQGGTDTQYF. Written as DNA, the CDR3 is TGTGCCAGCAGCGACCCACAGGGGGGCACAGATACGCAGTATTTT.

Turning to this clone: This CDR3 is also generated by other DNA sequences in the sample. V gene TRBV11-2 combines with J gene TRBJ2-7; TRBD2 matches 9 bases. V dropped 3 bases and J dropped 4; count of bases not matched to a gene: 1. Per the germline V gene, CDR1 is SGHAT and CDR2 is FQNNGV. The CDR3 is made up of 13 amino acids. The CDR3 bases are TGTGCCAGCAGCTTTAGCGGGGGTTACGAGCAGTACTTC. This codes for CASSFSGGYEQYF.

The chain has TRBV28 and TRBJ2-2, with 8 bases aligning to TRBD1. The CDR3 spans 17 residues. The V gene end was trimmed by 2 bases and the J gene end by 4 bases; junction bases not matched to a gene: 9. The germline V gene encodes CDR1 MDHEN and CDR2 SYDVKM. CDR3 protein: CASSLPPDRAGTGELFF. CDR3 coding DNA: TGTGCCAGCAGTTTACCCCCGGACAGGGCGGGCACCGGGGAGCTGTTTTTT.